A selection of T cell receptor beta chains follows, all from one sample in a study of naive and memory T cell subsets. Each CDR3 protein is one row after TCRdb ran MiXCR on the UMI-ligation and nested PCR reads. Among under 150,000 distinct CDR3 sequences listed, approximately 21% were seen once. Sequencing used naive CD8+ T cells from blood. The receptors shown here come from a human donor in good health. CDR3s include the opening cysteine and the closing phenylalanine or tryptophan. The order of the fields is V gene, CDR3 protein.

V gene: TRBV10-3; CDR3 protein: CAISDPGQGEPEAFF
V gene: TRBV10-3; CDR3 protein: CAISEGTGDEQFF
V gene: TRBV27; CDR3 protein: CASSPIDSHTYEQYF
V gene: TRBV7-8; CDR3 protein: CASSTRQGPSYEQYF
V gene: TRBV27; CDR3 protein: CASSLPGTQNIQYF
V gene: TRBV24-1; CDR3 protein: CATSDFPAGVDEQFF
V gene: TRBV4-3; CDR3 protein: CASSQDWNPSSYNEQFF
V gene: TRBV3-1; CDR3 protein: CASSQGFGDGYTF
V gene: TRBV28; CDR3 protein: CASSFSGGEKLFF
V gene: TRBV28; CDR3 protein: CASSLRLASPRSSDTQYF
V gene: TRBV7-9; CDR3 protein: CASSPRTGAWGTEAFF
V gene: TRBV28; CDR3 protein: CASSSVTSGSPAETQYF
V gene: TRBV28; CDR3 protein: CASSKRGLFEQYF
V gene: TRBV3-1; CDR3 protein: CASSQVSPEQFF
V gene: TRBV29-1; CDR3 protein: CSVVGTDTQYF
V gene: TRBV9; CDR3 protein: CASSVTGGSNEQFF
V gene: TRBV19; CDR3 protein: CASSSASQPQHF
V gene: TRBV12-3/TRBV12-4; CDR3 protein: CASSFQSGETDQPQHF
V gene: TRBV28; CDR3 protein: CASSRPLWEQYF
V gene: TRBV28; CDR3 protein: CASSLFVGRVEPTNTGELFF
V gene: TRBV28; CDR3 protein: CASSQGQGSSYNEQFF
V gene: TRBV25-1; CDR3 protein: CASSEFITGELFF
V gene: TRBV6-5; CDR3 protein: CASTTGLGQPQHF
V gene: TRBV28; CDR3 protein: CASSNRQGENSEQYF
V gene: TRBV7-7; CDR3 protein: CASSLAPQQARGPTYEQYF
V gene: TRBV28; CDR3 protein: CASWDRGRQPQHF
V gene: TRBV7-9; CDR3 protein: CASSKFGTAYEGLAEGSEQFF
V gene: TRBV28; CDR3 protein: CASTSSGAPLSYEQYF
V gene: TRBV28; CDR3 protein: CASSLDSVPNEQYF
V gene: TRBV4-1; CDR3 protein: CASSQQQGNYGYTF
V gene: TRBV27; CDR3 protein: CASSLSGEGDTEAFF
V gene: TRBV5-4; CDR3 protein: CASSLMGQRNNEQFF